One and the same sample provided the 21 T cell receptor beta chains below, sequenced in a study of blood T cell repertoires in COVID-19. Libraries were prepared by immunoSEQ multiplex PCR; TCRdb keeps only in-frame clonotypes and omits some of them. The sample lists about 74,000 clones, approximately 80% seen once, with around 12% in the top ten. The sample consisted of peripheral blood. Source of these receptors: a human donor in a cohort sampled during active COVID-19.

This clone was picked up a small number of times. The chain combines TRBV2 with TRBJ2-5, with TRBD2 identical over 7 bases. The CDR3 extends over 14 amino acids. The J segment lost 4 bases and the V segment lost 6 bases, leaving 8 bases of the junction unmatched. The germline V gene has CDR1 SNHLY and CDR2 FYNNEI. The CDR3 sequence: CASSPGLRGETQYF. The CDR3 nucleotides read TGTGCCAGCAGCCCGGGACTACGAGGAGAGACCCAGTACTTC.

The CDR3 coding sequence is TGTGCCAGCAGCTCACGACAGACAGATACGCAGTATTTT. Its translation: CASSSRQTDTQYF. The V and J genes are TRBV7-2 and TRBJ2-3, with D maybe TRBD1 (5 bases). V was clipped by 4 bases and J by 3 bases, with 8 bases between them. This CDR3 spans 13 amino acids. CDR1 is SGHTA and CDR2 is FQGNSA in the germline V gene.

The chain has TRBV11-2 and TRBJ2-7; possibly TRBD2 for D (5 bases). The CDR3 loop spans 13 amino acids. CDR1 and CDR2 (germline): SGHAT, FQNNGV. Trimming stripped 3 bases from V and 3 bases from J, with 9 bases between. The CDR3 DNA is TGTGCCAGCAGCTTGGCTAGCTTCTACGAGCAGTACTTC. It encodes CASSLASFYEQYF.

This chain links TRBV27 with TRBJ1-2; 8 bases match TRBD1. With V trimmed by 2 bases and J by 6 bases, 5 bases remained unmatched. The CDR3 runs to 14 residues. Germline loops: CDR1 MNHEY, CDR2 SMNVEV (reference sequence). CDR3 sequence reads: CASSLDQGADGYTF. DNA for the CDR3: TGTGCCAGCAGTTTAGATCAGGGGGCGGATGGCTACACCTTC.

The gene calls are TRBV5-1 and TRBJ1-5, with D perhaps TRBD1 (6 bases). The germline CDR1 and CDR2 sequences are SGHRS and YFSETQ. This CDR3 is built from 15 residues. V lost 2 bases to trimming and J lost 3 bases, with 12 bases between them. CDR3 DNA: TGCGCCAGCAGCTTCCACAGGGCAACCAATCAGCCCCAGCATTTT. As protein: CASSFHRATNQPQHF.

The chain carries TRBV19 and TRBJ2-1, with a weak D call TRBD2 (6 bases). The CDR3 spans 12 residues. Germline-derived CDR1 and CDR2 are LNHDA and SQIVND (reference sequence). The V end lost 6 bases, the J end lost 5 bases, and 8 bases lay between the germline ends. CDR3 sequence (DNA): TGTGCCAGTAGGGGAGGAAACAATGAGCAGTTCTTC. Protein product: CASRGGNNEQFF.

The genes are TRBV15 and TRBJ2-3; tentative D call: TRBD2 (7 bases). The germline CDR1 and CDR2 sequences are LNHNV and YYDKDF (reference sequence). Trimming left V 1 base short and J 4 bases short, with 15 bases between. CDR3 length equals 16 residues. CDR3 loop: CATSRGGGGFPDTQYF. The CDR3 nucleotides are TGTGCCACCAGCAGAGGCGGGGGCGGATTCCCAGATACGCAGTATTTT.

The rearrangement joins TRBV7-2 to TRBJ2-3, with 7 bases identical to TRBD1. The length of the CDR3 is 18 residues. Germline V gene sequence: CDR1 SGHTA, CDR2 FQGNSA. With 1 base clipped from V and 6 bases from J, the junction kept 16 bases outside the gene matches. The CDR3 here is CASSLVPGQITIRDTQYF. The CDR3 DNA sequence: TGTGCCAGCAGCTTAGTACCGGGACAGATTACGATAAGGGATACGCAGTATTTT.

The chain links TRBV10-1 to TRBJ2-1; possible D gene TRBD2, 6 bases. CDR1 and CDR2 from the germline V gene are WNHNN and SYGVQD (reference sequence). The CDR3 is made up of 13 amino acids. V was pared by 4 bases and J by 7 bases, with 11 bases between. As DNA, the CDR3 is TGCGCCAGCAGTGCCGGGAGAAAGAATGAGCAGTTCTTC. Its translation: CASSAGRKNEQFF.

This clone has just one count. The V gene is TRBV7-2, the J gene TRBJ1-6, with D possibly being TRBD1 (5 bases). This CDR3 comprises 15 residues. Trimming pared 2 bases from V and 10 bases from J, leaving 15 bases between. Germline V CDR1 and CDR2: SGHTA, FQGNSA. The CDR3 DNA reads as TGTGCCAGCAGCTTATCCGGCAGGGTGGAATCACCCCTCCACTTT. Translating gives CASSLSGRVESPLHF. The complete variable domain, with remaining parts taken from reference TRBV7-2 and TRBJ1-6, reads GAGVSQSPSNKVTEKGKDVELRCDPISGHTALYWYRQSLGQGLEFLIYFQGNSAPDKSGLPSDRFSAERTGGSVSTLTIQRTQQEDSAVYLCASSLSGRVESPLHFGNGTRLTVT.

This chain links TRBV6-2 or TRBV6-3 with TRBJ2-1; 7 nucleotides match TRBD1. The V and J ends lost 5 bases and 7 bases, in that order; junction bases with no gene match: 14. The CDR3 totals 16 residues. Germline V gene lookup returns CDR1 MNHEY and CDR2 SVGEGT. CDR3 nucleotide sequence: TGTGCCAGCAGTCCAAGACAGGGCCCTGGAAGAAATGAGCAGTTCTTC. Amino acid sequence: CASSPRQGPGRNEQFF.

The J gene is TRBJ1-1, the V gene TRBV4-3, with D tentatively TRBD1 (5 bases). This CDR3 is built from 15 residues. CDR1 and CDR2 from the germline V gene are LGHNA and YSLEER. Trimming shortened V by 2 bases and J by 3 bases, and 13 bases separated the two germline ends. As DNA, the CDR3 is TGCGCCAGCAGCCAACTGCGGGCGGGGGACACTGAAGCTTTCTTT. This codes for CASSQLRAGDTEAFF.

The genes are TRBV28 and TRBJ1-2, with a tentative D call TRBD1 (6 bases). CDR3 size: 12 residues. CDR1 is MDHEN and CDR2 is SYDVKM in the germline V gene. The V end was cut by 8 bases, the J end by 8 bases, with 15 bases between. The DNA for the CDR3 is TGTGCCAGCGCTACTGGGGGCTGGGGCTACACCTTC. This codes for CASATGGWGYTF.

The CDR3 is CSVGGGESGNTIYF. CDR3 in DNA: TGCAGCGTGGGGGGAGGTGAATCTGGAAACACCATATATTTT. V gene TRBV29-1 combines with J gene TRBJ1-3; tentatively, D is TRBD1 (5 bases). Trimming left V 6 bases short and J 1 base short, with 13 bases between. The CDR3 covers 14 residues. The germline V gene has CDR1 SQVTM and CDR2 ANQGSEA.

The chain is built from TRBV5-6 and TRBJ2-7, with 7 bases that match TRBD2. Germline V gives CDR1 SGHDT, CDR2 YYEEEE. The V segment lost 6 bases and the J segment 3 bases; nucleotides outside the gene matches: 9. The CDR3 contains 14 residues. CDR3 protein: CASIRRGGHYEQYF. The CDR3 DNA sequence: TGTGCCAGCATCCGGAGGGGAGGGCACTACGAGCAGTACTTC.

This clone was counted a few times. The chain combines TRBV5-4 with TRBJ1-2; 7 nucleotides match TRBD1. The junction had 9 bases not matched to a gene; V was cut back by 5 bases and J by 8 bases. The CDR3 loop spans 13 amino acids. Germline V gene lookup returns CDR1 SGHNT and CDR2 YYREEE (reference sequence). Here the CDR3 reads CASSLDRVEGYTF. CDR3 nucleotide sequence: TGTGCCAGCAGTCTCGACAGGGTCGAGGGCTACACCTTC.

Of note for this clone: The missing conserved phenylalanine or tryptophan at the end of this CDR3 makes a read error likely. Because the CDR3's place on the DNA is in doubt, the DNA is left out and the CDR3 is given as listed by TCRdb. The J gene is TRBJ1-3, the V gene TRBV23-1. TRBV23-1 is noted as an ORF with a role that remains uncertain. The CDR3 spans 9 residues, counting both ends. This CDR3 is CASSQAGFG.

The chain employs TRBV27 and TRBJ1-5, with 8 nucleotides matching TRBD1. The CDR3 length is 13 residues. With 6 bases clipped from V and 3 bases from J, the junction kept 1 base outside the gene matches. CDR1 and CDR2 from the germline V gene are MNHEY and SMNVEV (reference sequence). CDR3 nucleotides: TGTGCCAGCAGGACAGGGGACAATCAGCCCCAGCATTTT. Its translation is CASRTGDNQPQHF.

This clone was seen just once. The rearrangement uses TRBV11-2 and TRBJ1-5; possible D gene TRBD1, 5 bases. CDR3 length: 18 residues. Germline CDR1 and CDR2: SGHAT and FQNNGV. The ends were cut back, 5 bases at V and 4 bases at J, with 24 bases in the middle. The CDR3 sequence: CASSLLKIRQRRNQPQHF. The CDR3 DNA is TGTGCCAGCAGCCTCCTTAAAATCAGACAGCGCCGAAATCAGCCCCAGCATTTT.

In its sample, this clone was seen once. This chain links TRBV6-2 or TRBV6-3 with TRBJ2-4, with 7 bases matching TRBD1. Trimming removed 5 bases from V and 5 bases from J; junction bases left unmatched: 12. Looked up from germline, CDR1 is MNHEY and CDR2 is SVGEGT. The CDR3 runs to 16 residues. The CDR3 protein is CASSQYRTGLENIQYF. DNA for the CDR3: TGTGCCAGCAGTCAGTATCGGACAGGACTCGAAAACATTCAGTACTTC.

The chain joins TRBV19 to TRBJ1-2, with D unclear. Trimming cost V 3 bases and J 2 bases, with 7 bases left between them. The CDR3 covers 13 residues. The germline gives CDR1 LNHDA, CDR2 SQIVND (reference sequence). CDR3 sequence: CASSIPGNYGYTF. CDR3 in DNA: TGTGCCAGTAGTATCCCGGGGAACTATGGCTACACCTTC.